This T cell receptor (beta chain) derives from a study of OX40 agonist ivuxolimab in advanced cancers. General observations from the study: Among the least clonally expanded were partial responders at 0.1-3.0 mg/kg.

TCRdb's table, derived via immunoSEQ multiplex PCR, lists solely in-frame clones and lacks some. The table lists tens of thousands of clones, 70% to 90% of them singletons. About this clone itself: Its specificity is not known.

Germline V CDR1 and CDR2: SGHVS, FQNEAQ. The CDR3 runs to 14 residues. Trimming shortened V by 1 base and J by 0 bases, and 7 bases separated the two germline ends. This sample comprised CD4+ or CD8+ T cells sorted from blood, obtained in a trial of the OX40 agonist ivuxolimab. The genes are TRBV7-8 and TRBJ2-7; D call uncertain. This TCR derives from an adult with an advanced solid tumor such as melanoma, head and neck, liver or kidney cancer. CDR3: CASSLEAGSYEQYF. CDR3 sequence (DNA): TGTGCCAGCAGCTTAGAGGCAGGCTCCTACGAGCAGTACTTC. The variable domain in full, with the rest retrieved from reference TRBV7-8 and TRBJ2-7, is GAGVSQSPRYKVAKRGQDVALRCDPISGHVSLFWYQQALGQGPEFLTYFQNEAQLDKSGLPSDRFFAERPEGSVSTLKIQRTQQEDSAVYLCASSLEAGSYEQYFGPGTRLTVT.